The 25 T cell receptor beta chains below come from one sample, sequenced in a study of identical twins. MiXCR was run by TCRdb on the 5' RACE reads, yielding one entry per CDR3 protein. The table records approximately 1.8 million distinct CDR3 sequences, around 29% of them present only once. The sequenced sample consisted of cord blood. All receptors come from a newborn girl in good health.

The chain recombines TRBV4-2 with TRBJ2-1, with D unclear. The germline V gene has CDR1 LGHNA and CDR2 YNFKEQ. The CDR3 extends over 16 amino acids. V lost 2 bases and J lost 0, with 11 bases in between. In nucleotides, the CDR3 is TGTGCCAGCAGCCAAACGGCCCATCCCTCCTACAATGAGCAGTTCTTC. Amino acid sequence: CASSQTAHPSYNEQFF.

The chain combines TRBV3-1 with TRBJ2-5, with D possibly TRBD2 on 6 matching bases. Trimming took 5 bases from V and 5 from J, leaving 12 bases between them. CDR3 size: 13 residues. The V gene's germline CDR1 is LGHDT and CDR2 YNNKEL (reference sequence). CDR3 in amino acids: CASSSIRGETQYF. CDR3 coding DNA: TGTGCCAGCAGCAGCATCCGGGGGGAGACCCAGTACTTC.

This clonotype was observed a single time. The CDR3 loop reads CASSQDPRDRLRKLFF. As DNA, the CDR3 is TGCGCCAGCAGCCAAGATCCCCGGGACAGGTTGAGAAAACTGTTTTTT. The chain uses TRBV4-1 and TRBJ1-4, with 8 positions matching TRBD1. The length of the CDR3 is 16 residues. From germline, CDR1 is MGHRA and CDR2 YSYEKL. V lost 0 bases and J lost 10; bases outside the gene matches: 10.

This clonotype was seen repeatedly, ten times or more. The CDR3 DNA reads as TGCAGCGTCGGCCCCCAAGAGACCCAGTACTTC. As protein: CSVGPQETQYF. The V call is TRBV29-1, the J call TRBJ2-5; D is undetermined. The CDR3 loop spans 11 amino acids. Germline values: CDR1 SQVTM, CDR2 ANQGSEA. Deletions cut 6 bases from V and 1 base from J, with 6 bases between.

This clonotype was detected many times. Germline is not matched at one junction end, which may reflect a read error. V is TRBV7-2 and J is TRBJ1-5; D is possibly TRBD1 (6 bases). From germline, CDR1 is SGHTA and CDR2 FQGNSA. This CDR3 comprises 14 residues. The CDR3 loop is CASSLAGGNQPQHF. The CDR3 coding sequence is TGCGCCAGCAGCTTGGCAGGGGGCAATCAGCCCCAGCATTTT.

The V and J genes are TRBV10-3 and TRBJ2-1, with 9 nucleotides matching TRBD2. Germline assignment: CDR1 ENHRY and CDR2 SYGVKD. The CDR3 has 16 residues. The trim removed 6 bases at V and 8 bases at J, leaving 14 bases unmatched. As DNA, the CDR3 is TGTGCCATCAGCGTCCTTATAGCGGGGGAGGGGGATGAGCAGTTCTTC. This encodes CAISVLIAGEGDEQFF.

This chain uses TRBV11-2 with TRBJ2-3, with D perhaps matching TRBD1 (5 bases). The V end was cut by 5 bases, the J end by 0 bases, with 12 bases between. The CDR3 loop spans 15 amino acids. Germline V gives CDR1 SGHAT, CDR2 FQNNGV. As DNA, the CDR3 is TGTGCCAGCAGCCCCCGCAGGGCGAGCACAGATACGCAGTATTTT. Translated, it gives CASSPRRASTDTQYF.

The V call is TRBV10-3, the J call TRBJ2-5, with D uncertain. Germline CDR1 reads ENHRY; CDR2 reads SYGVKD. The CDR3 contains 13 residues. V shed 5 bases and J shed 3 bases, with 10 bases lying between them. CDR3 DNA sequence: TGTGCCATCAGTAAGAAAAGGGAAGAGACCCAGTACTTC. The encoded protein is CAISKKREETQYF.

There are a few counts of this clonotype. The chain recombines TRBV5-6 with TRBJ2-5, with TRBD1 as a possible D gene (5 bases). This CDR3 comprises 16 residues. Per the germline V gene, CDR1 is SGHDT and CDR2 is YYEEEE. The V end lost 3 bases, the J end lost 0 bases, and 15 bases lay between the germline ends. For the CDR3, the DNA is TGTGCCAGCAGCTACCCAACCAGGGCGTACCAAGAGACCCAGTACTTC. As protein: CASSYPTRAYQETQYF. The variable domain in full, with the rest retrieved from reference TRBV5-6 and TRBJ2-5, is DAGVTQSPTHLIKTRGQQVTLRCSPKSGHDTVSWYQQALGQGPQFIFQYYEEEERQRGNFPDRFSGHQFPNYSSELNVNALLLGDSALYLCASSYPTRAYQETQYFGPGTRLLVL.

This clonotype was counted between two and nine times. The rearrangement joins TRBV2 to TRBJ2-1; 12 bases are a match to TRBD1. V trimming: 11 bases; J trimming: 6 bases; junction bases outside the gene matches: 5. The CDR3 has 13 amino acids. Germline V CDR1 and CDR2: SNHLY, FYNNEI. The CDR3 here is CAGTGGASNEQFF. The CDR3 DNA follows: TGTGCCGGGACAGGGGGCGCGTCCAATGAGCAGTTCTTC.

This clonotype was found a few times. V and J are TRBV3-1 and TRBJ2-1; D not certain. CDR3 length: 15 amino acids. Germline-derived CDR1 and CDR2 are LGHDT and YNNKEL (reference sequence). Trimming took off 0 bases at V and 2 bases at J, with 8 bases between the two ends. In DNA form, the CDR3 reads TGTGCCAGCAGCCAAGAGGAAAGCCCCTACAATGAGCAGTTCTTC. Encoded protein: CASSQEESPYNEQFF.

This clonotype came up many times. The rearrangement links TRBV5-1 to TRBJ2-7; D is unresolved. CDR3 size: 14 residues. The germline V and J ends were trimmed by 4 bases and 2 bases, with 13 bases remaining between them. CDR1 and CDR2 (germline): SGHRS, YFSETQ. This chain's CDR3 is CASSPGTIAYEQYF. The CDR3 coding sequence is TGCGCCAGCAGCCCAGGTACTATAGCCTACGAGCAGTACTTC.

This clonotype came up many times. The gene calls are TRBV3-1 and TRBJ1-1; possible D gene TRBD1, 6 bases. CDR1 and CDR2 from the germline V gene are LGHDT and YNNKEL (reference sequence). Trimming took 1 base from V and 1 from J, leaving 7 bases between them. The CDR3 consists of 14 residues. CDR3 nucleotides: TGTGCCAGCAGCCAAGCGACAGGGAACACTGAAGCTTTCTTT. This codes for CASSQATGNTEAFF.

This rearrangement joins TRBV12-3 or TRBV12-4 to TRBJ1-6; D unresolved. This CDR3 has 16 residues. V shed 6 bases and J shed 6 bases, with 18 bases lying between them. Here the CDR3 reads CASRINDARINSPLHF. CDR3 nucleotides: TGTGCCAGCAGGATAAACGACGCAAGGATTAATTCACCCCTCCACTTT.

This clonotype was observed a few times. This chain uses TRBV3-1 with TRBJ2-7; 12 bases match TRBD2. J was trimmed by 5 bases and V by 1 base; bases with no gene match: 6. The germline V gene has CDR1 LGHDT and CDR2 YNNKEL (reference sequence). CDR3 length: 16 residues. CDR3 nucleotide sequence: TGTGCCAGCAGCCAAGGACCTAGCGGGAGGGTGAACGAGCAGTACTTC. Translating gives CASSQGPSGRVNEQYF.

The J gene is TRBJ2-1, the V gene TRBV11-2; 10 nucleotides align to TRBD2. Near its end, the DNA agrees better with TRBJ2-7, so the J call may be wrong. CDR3 size: 17 residues. Germline V gene data show CDR1 as SGHAT and CDR2 as FQNNGV. As DNA, the CDR3 is TGTGCCAGCAGTTTACTAGCGGGGCTAAGCTCCTACAATGAGCAGTACTTC. It encodes CASSLLAGLSSYNEQYF.

This clonotype was counted a few times. The chain has TRBV3-1 and TRBJ2-4, with 9 bases that match TRBD1. The DNA end favors TRBJ2-5, so the J call may be wrong. Germline assignment: CDR1 LGHDT and CDR2 YNNKEL (reference sequence). The length of the CDR3 is 15 residues. This CDR3 is CASAFRQGVQETQYF. The CDR3 DNA follows: TGTGCCAGCGCTTTTAGACAGGGGGTTCAGGAGACCCAGTACTTC.

In regard to this clonotype: At one end the junction does not follow the germline gene, possibly because of a read error. J is TRBJ2-5 and V is TRBV5-1, with no clear D. Near its end, the DNA agrees better with TRBJ2-7, so the J call may be wrong. CDR1 SGHRS and CDR2 YFSETQ come from the germline V gene. The CDR3 consists of 12 residues. The CDR3 sequence is CASNLSPCEQYF. The DNA of the CDR3 is TGCGCCAGCAACTTGTCCCCCTGCGAGCAGTACTTC.

This clonotype came up a few times. The V and J genes are TRBV12-3 or TRBV12-4 and TRBJ1-6, with D perhaps matching TRBD1 (6 bases). Trimming cost V 6 bases and J 0 bases, with 18 bases left between them. There are 18 residues in the CDR3. The CDR3 sequence is CASRPSFGTSSYNSPLHF. Written as DNA, the CDR3 is TGTGCCAGCAGGCCCTCTTTCGGGACAAGCTCCTATAATTCACCCCTCCACTTT.

The J gene is TRBJ2-3, the V gene TRBV3-1, with 14 bases aligning to TRBD2. CDR1 and CDR2 from the germline V gene are LGHDT and YNNKEL (reference sequence). With 1 base clipped from V and 3 bases from J, the junction kept 3 bases outside the gene matches. The CDR3 consists of 17 residues. The CDR3 region has the DNA TGTGCCAGCAGCCAAGGACTAGCGGGAGGGGGGACAGATACGCAGTATTTT. Translated, it gives CASSQGLAGGGTDTQYF.

This clonotype was seen more than once but under ten times. CDR3 nucleotides: TGTGCCAGCAGCTTGCTGGGTATAGGGGCCAACGTCCTGACTTTC. Translation: CASSLLGIGANVLTF. V usage is TRBV5-8 and J usage is TRBJ2-6; D ambiguous. The CDR3 has 15 residues. Germline lookup yields CDR1 SGHTS and CDR2 YDEGEE. Trimming stripped 1 base from V and 4 bases from J, with 9 bases between.

This clonotype was detected ten times or more. This rearrangement joins TRBV4-2 to TRBJ1-2; the D gene is possibly TRBD1 (5 bases). V was shortened by 1 base and J by 2 bases, with 8 bases between the two germline ends. The CDR3 runs 14 residues. CDR1 and CDR2 (germline): LGHNA, YNFKEQ. CDR3 sequence: CASSQVAGNYGYTF. For the CDR3, the DNA is TGTGCCAGCAGCCAAGTAGCAGGGAACTATGGCTACACCTTC.

The V gene is TRBV2, the J gene TRBJ2-3; maybe TRBD2 (7 bases). Trimming pared 5 bases from V and 6 bases from J, leaving 24 bases between. Germline CDR1 SNHLY, CDR2 FYNNEI. The CDR3 spans 17 residues. CDR3 coding DNA: TGTGCCAGCAGTCTATCCAGAGGGGGGGCGAAAGAGGATACGCAGTATTTT. It encodes CASSLSRGGAKEDTQYF.

This clonotype was picked up a small number of times. The chain recombines TRBV7-4 with TRBJ2-7; tentatively, D is TRBD2 (6 bases). The CDR3 has 13 amino acids. Germline loops: CDR1 SGHVT, CDR2 SQSDAQ. Trimming left V 5 bases short and J 3 bases short, with 11 bases between. CDR3 in DNA: TGTGCCAGCAGCCGGGACTGCGGCTACGAGCAGTACTTC. It codes for CASSRDCGYEQYF.

This clonotype showed up many times. The chain links TRBV9 to TRBJ2-5; 15 bases align to TRBD2. The V gene end was trimmed by 4 bases and the J gene end by 5 bases; junction bases not matched to a gene: 9. The CDR3 is 17 amino acids. The germline gives CDR1 SGDLS, CDR2 YYNGEE. The CDR3 reads CASSPRTSGRAGETQYF. The CDR3 DNA sequence: TGTGCCAGCAGCCCCCGGACTAGCGGGAGGGCCGGGGAGACCCAGTACTTC.